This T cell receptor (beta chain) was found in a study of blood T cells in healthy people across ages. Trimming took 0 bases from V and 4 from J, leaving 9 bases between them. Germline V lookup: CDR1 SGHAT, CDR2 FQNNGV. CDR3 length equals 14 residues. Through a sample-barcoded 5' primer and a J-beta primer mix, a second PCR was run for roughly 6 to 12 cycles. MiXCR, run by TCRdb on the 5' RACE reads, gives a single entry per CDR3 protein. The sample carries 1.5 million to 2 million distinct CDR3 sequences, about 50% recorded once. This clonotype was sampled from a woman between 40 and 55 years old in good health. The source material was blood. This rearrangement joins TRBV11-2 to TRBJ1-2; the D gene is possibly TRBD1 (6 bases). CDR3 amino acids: CASSLEGAGYGYTF. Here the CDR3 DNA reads TGTGCCAGCAGCTTAGAGGGGGCGGGCTATGGCTACACCTTC.